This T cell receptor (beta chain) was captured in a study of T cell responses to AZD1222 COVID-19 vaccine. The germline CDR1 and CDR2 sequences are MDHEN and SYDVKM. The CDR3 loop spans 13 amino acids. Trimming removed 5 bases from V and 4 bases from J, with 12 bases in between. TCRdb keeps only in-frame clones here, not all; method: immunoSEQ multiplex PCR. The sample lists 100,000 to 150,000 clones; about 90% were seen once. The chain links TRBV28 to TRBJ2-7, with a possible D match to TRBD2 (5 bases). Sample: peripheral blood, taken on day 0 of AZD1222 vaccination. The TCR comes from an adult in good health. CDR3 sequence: CASSPLDGYEQYF. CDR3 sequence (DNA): TGTGCCAGCAGTCCACTAGATGGGTACGAGCAGTACTTC. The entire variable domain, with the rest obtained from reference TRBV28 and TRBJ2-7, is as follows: DVKVTQSSRYLVKRTGEKVFLECVQDMDHENMFWYRQDPGLGLRLIYFSYDVKMKEKGDIPEGYSVSREKKERFSLILESASTNQTSMYLCASSPLDGYEQYFGPGTRLTVT.